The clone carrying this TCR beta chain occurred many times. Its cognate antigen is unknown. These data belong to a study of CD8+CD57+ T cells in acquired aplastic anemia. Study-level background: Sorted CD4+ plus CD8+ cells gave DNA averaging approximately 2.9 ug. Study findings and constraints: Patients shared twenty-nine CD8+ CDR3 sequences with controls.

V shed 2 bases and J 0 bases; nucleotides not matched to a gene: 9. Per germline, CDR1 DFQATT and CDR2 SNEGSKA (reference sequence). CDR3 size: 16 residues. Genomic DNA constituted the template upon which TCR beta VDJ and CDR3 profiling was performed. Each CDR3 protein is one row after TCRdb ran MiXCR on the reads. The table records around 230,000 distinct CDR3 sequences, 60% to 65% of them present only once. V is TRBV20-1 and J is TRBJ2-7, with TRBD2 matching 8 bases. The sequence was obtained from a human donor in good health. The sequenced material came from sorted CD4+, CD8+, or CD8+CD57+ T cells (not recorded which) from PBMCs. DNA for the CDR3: TGCAGTGCTAGACATCTAGCGGGCCTAAGCTCCTACGAGCAGTACTTC. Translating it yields CSARHLAGLSSYEQYF.